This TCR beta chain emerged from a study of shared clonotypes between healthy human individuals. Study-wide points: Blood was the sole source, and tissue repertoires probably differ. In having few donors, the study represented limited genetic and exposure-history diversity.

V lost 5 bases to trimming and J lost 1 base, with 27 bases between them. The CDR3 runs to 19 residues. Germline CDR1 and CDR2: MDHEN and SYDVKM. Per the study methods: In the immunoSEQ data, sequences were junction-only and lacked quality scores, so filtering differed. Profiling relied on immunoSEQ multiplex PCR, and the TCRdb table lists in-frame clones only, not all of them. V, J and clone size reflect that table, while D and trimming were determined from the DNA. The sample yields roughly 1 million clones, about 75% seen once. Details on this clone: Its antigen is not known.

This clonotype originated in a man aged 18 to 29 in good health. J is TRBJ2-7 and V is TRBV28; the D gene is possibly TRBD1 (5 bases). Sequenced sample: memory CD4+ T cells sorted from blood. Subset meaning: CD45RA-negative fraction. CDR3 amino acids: CASSKSPWGQGPRSYEQYF. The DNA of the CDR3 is TGTGCCAGCAGTAAAAGTCCGTGGGGCCAGGGCCCCCGTTCCTACGAGCAGTACTTC.